The source of this T cell receptor (beta chain) is a study of beta chain features in type 1 diabetes. Per donor, one heparinised blood draw averaged about 116 mL. This clone was counted only a few times. V lost 3 bases and J lost 4; bases outside the gene matches: 7. Germline CDR1 and CDR2: SGDLS and YYNGEE. The CDR3 contains 16 residues. Expressed TCRB transcripts were sequenced because the isolated RNA had all been reverse transcribed beforehand. The table came from immunoSEQ multiplex PCR; TCRdb's copy has only in-frame clones and leaves some out. The sample contains 250,000 or so clones, about 25% of which appear only once.

This chain connects TRBV9 to TRBJ2-3; 11 bases align to TRBD2. This receptor was taken from a man younger than 45 in good health. The specimen was central memory CD4+ T cells from blood. CDR3 DNA: TGTGCCAGCAGCGCGGAAGATAGCGGGAGGGCAGATACGCAGTATTTT. Its protein product is CASSAEDSGRADTQYF.